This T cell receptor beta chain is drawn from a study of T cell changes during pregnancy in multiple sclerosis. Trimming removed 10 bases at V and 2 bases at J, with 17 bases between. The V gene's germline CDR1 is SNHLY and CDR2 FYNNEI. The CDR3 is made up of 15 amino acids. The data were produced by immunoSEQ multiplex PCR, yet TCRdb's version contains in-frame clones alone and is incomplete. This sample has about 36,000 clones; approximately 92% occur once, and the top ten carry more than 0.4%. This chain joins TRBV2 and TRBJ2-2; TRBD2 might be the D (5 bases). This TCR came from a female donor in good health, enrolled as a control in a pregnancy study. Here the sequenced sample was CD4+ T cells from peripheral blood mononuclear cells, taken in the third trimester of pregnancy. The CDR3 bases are TGTGCCACCCGAGGAGGACGGGTCAACACCGGGGAGCTGTTTTTT. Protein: CATRGGRVNTGELFF.